Ten or more counts support the clone carrying this T cell receptor beta chain. Amplified TCR beta CDR3 regions derived from RNA transcripts. Initially, a first-round RT-PCR of the TCR CDR3 employed the HTBI primer set. Via MiXCR, TCRdb re-called the multiplex PCR reads, giving one row per CDR3 protein. The top ten hold 10% to 15% of the sample, which has some 250,000 distinct CDR3 sequences, approximately 14% seen once. The sample is drawn from a study of T cells in Graves' hyperthyroidism and ophthalmopathy. The junction had 7 bases not matched to a gene; V was cut back by 3 bases and J by 6 bases. The CDR3 is 15 residues long. Germline V lookup: CDR1 KGHSH, CDR2 LQKENI.

This chain joins TRBV18 and TRBJ1-1; 10 nucleotides match TRBD1. The sequence came from a woman in her thirties or forties with Graves' hyperthyroidism that later progressed to Graves' ophthalmopathy. Sequencing was carried out using blood. In DNA, the CDR3 is TGTGCCAGCTCACCGAGTGGAGGGACAGGGGCTGAAGCTTTCTTT. Translating it yields CASSPSGGTGAEAFF.